Given below is one TCR beta chain in context. Its antigen is not identified. V trimming: 0 bases; J trimming: 4 bases; junction bases outside the gene matches: 6. The CDR3 is made up of 17 amino acids. Germline CDR1 reads SEHNR; CDR2 reads FQNEAQ (reference sequence). Clones were read by immunoSEQ multiplex PCR, and TCRdb kept only the in-frame ones, dropping some. Among 40,000 to 55,000 clones listed, about three quarters were seen once. The record originates from a study of a mutant IDH1 vaccine in newly diagnosed glioma. The time point here: week 35, safety follow-up. What each vaccine dose contained was 300 ug of mutant IDH1 20-mer peptide, accompanied by topical imiquimod.

The sequence was collected from a man aged 35-49 years with glioma. This sample comprised PBMCs, obtained from a glioma patient whose treatment included an IDH1 peptide vaccine. The J gene is TRBJ2-2, the V gene TRBV7-9, with 9 nucleotides matching TRBD2. DNA of the CDR3: TGTGCCAGCAGCTTAGCGCCCGTAGCGGGGGCCACCGGGGAGCTGTTTTTT. It codes for CASSLAPVAGATGELFF. The entire variable domain, with the rest obtained from reference TRBV7-9 and TRBJ2-2, is as follows: DTGVSQNPRHKITKRGQNVTFRCDPISEHNRLYWYRQTLGQGPEFLTYFQNEAQLEKSRLLSDRFSAERPKGSFSTLEIQRTEQGDSAMYLCASSLAPVAGATGELFFGEGSRLTVL.